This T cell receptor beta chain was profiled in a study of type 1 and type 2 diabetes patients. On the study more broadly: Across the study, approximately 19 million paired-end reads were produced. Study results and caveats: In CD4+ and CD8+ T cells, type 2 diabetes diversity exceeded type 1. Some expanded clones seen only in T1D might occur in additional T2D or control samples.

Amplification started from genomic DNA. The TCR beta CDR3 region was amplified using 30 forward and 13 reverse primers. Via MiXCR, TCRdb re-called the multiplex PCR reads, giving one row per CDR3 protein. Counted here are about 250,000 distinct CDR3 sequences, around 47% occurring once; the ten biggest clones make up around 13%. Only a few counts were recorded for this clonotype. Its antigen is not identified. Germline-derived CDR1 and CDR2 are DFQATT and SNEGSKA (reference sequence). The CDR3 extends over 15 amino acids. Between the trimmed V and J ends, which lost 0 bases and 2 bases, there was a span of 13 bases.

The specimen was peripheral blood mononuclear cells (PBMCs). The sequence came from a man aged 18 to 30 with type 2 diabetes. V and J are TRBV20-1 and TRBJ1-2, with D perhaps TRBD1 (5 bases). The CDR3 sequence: CSARDKQGTNYGYTF. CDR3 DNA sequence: TGCAGTGCTAGAGATAAGCAAGGGACGAACTATGGCTACACCTTC.